This T cell receptor (beta chain) appears in the sequencing data of a study of beta chain features in type 1 diabetes. With 5 bases removed from V and 0 bases from J, the gap between germline ends came to 13 bases. The CDR3 contains 16 residues. The germline V gene encodes CDR1 SEHNR and CDR2 FQNEAQ (reference sequence). A note on this clone: Its antigen is currently unknown.

General study results and limits: Cells expressing TCR highly could be over-represented by cDNA sequencing. Across all four CD4+ subsets, people with type 1 diabetes showed modestly shorter TCRB CDR3s.

The entirety of the isolated RNA underwent reverse transcription, so expressed TCRB transcripts were sequenced. The table came from immunoSEQ multiplex PCR; TCRdb's copy has only in-frame clones and leaves some out. The sample shows around 140,000 clones, 7% to 10% of them seen only once. The clonotype originates from a young man with type 1 diabetes. Sequenced input: central memory CD4+ T cells from blood. The chain employs TRBV7-9 and TRBJ2-2, with a possible D match to TRBD2 (6 bases). CDR3 coding DNA: TGTGCCAGCAGCCCCGGGTCGGGGGCGAACACCGGGGAGCTGTTTTTT. Its protein product is CASSPGSGANTGELFF.